This passage covers 15 T cell receptor beta chains from one sample sequenced in a study of T cells after yellow fever vaccination. TCRdb re-called the 5' RACE reads with MiXCR, one entry per CDR3 protein. Of roughly 350,000 distinct CDR3 sequences in the sample, about 4% are singletons; the top ten hold under 30%. This sample comprised PBMCs, obtained 5 days after the yellow fever booster vaccination. The receptor source for this set is a man between 18 and 35 years old who received the YFV17D yellow fever vaccine.

A few counts support this clonotype. The CDR3 region has the DNA TGTGCCAGCAGCCCTAGGTTCCTACAGGGGATGAAAGAGACCCAGTACTTC. Its protein is CASSPRFLQGMKETQYF. The chain employs TRBV7-6 and TRBJ2-5, with TRBD1 matching over 7 bases. The CDR3 is 17 residues long. Germline-derived CDR1 and CDR2 are SGHVS and FNYEAQ. Germline trimming cut 5 bases from V and 3 bases from J; bases unmatched to any gene: 15.

Remarks on this clonotype: This sequence may be a read error, since a much larger clone differs from it by one base. This rearrangement joins TRBV11-3 to TRBJ1-6, with no clear D. CDR3 length: 13 residues. From germline, CDR1 is SGHNT and CDR2 YENEEA. V lost 0 bases and J lost 4, with 1 base in between. Written as DNA, the CDR3 is TGTGCCAGCAGCTTAGAGTATAATTCACCCCTCCACTTT. Amino acids: CASSLEYNSPLHF.

The V gene is TRBV21-1, the J gene TRBJ1-2. TRBV21-1 is designated a pseudogene. This CDR3 has 16 amino acids. The CDR3 spells CASSKVRSGANYGYTF. CDR3 sequence (DNA): TGTGCCAGCAGCAAGGTGCGCAGTGGGGCTAACTATGGCTACACCTTC.

CDR3 region: CAIGEVARLNTGELFF. CDR3 nucleotides: TGTGCCATCGGAGAGGTCGCGAGATTGAACACCGGGGAGCTGTTTTTT. The V call is TRBV10-3, the J call TRBJ2-2; no clear D. There are 16 residues in the CDR3. V was shortened by 8 bases and J by 1 base, with 17 bases between the two germline ends. Germline CDR1 is ENHRY and CDR2 is SYGVKD.

This clonotype has a handful of counts. This chain joins TRBV6-4 and TRBJ2-1; the D gene is possibly TRBD1 (5 bases). CDR3 length: 16 amino acids. The germline CDR1 and CDR2 sequences are MRHNA and SNTAGT. Trimming took 3 bases from V and 1 from J, leaving 13 bases between them. CDR3 sequence: CASSERTSRSYNEQFF. In DNA form, the CDR3 reads TGTGCCAGCAGTGAACGGACATCCCGTTCCTACAATGAGCAGTTCTTC.

This clonotype was counted at least ten times. V and J are TRBV7-9 and TRBJ2-7; D is uncertain. The CDR3 runs to 12 residues. Germline V gives CDR1 SEHNR, CDR2 FQNEAQ (reference sequence). V lost 5 bases and J lost 2, with 7 bases in between. This CDR3 is CASSQTAYEQYF. The CDR3 DNA follows: TGTGCCAGCAGCCAAACCGCCTACGAGCAGTACTTC.

The chain is built from TRBV18 and TRBJ2-4, with TRBD2 identical over 10 bases. Germline V lookup: CDR1 KGHSH, CDR2 LQKENI. The CDR3 has 17 amino acids. V shed 3 bases, J shed 0 bases, and the junction held 5 bases outside the gene matches. The CDR3 is CASSPTSGALAKNIQYF. For the CDR3, the DNA is TGTGCCAGCTCACCCACTAGCGGGGCTCTAGCCAAAAACATTCAGTACTTC.

This clonotype was counted a few times. The chain uses TRBV18 and TRBJ2-7, with TRBD2 matching 14 bases. This CDR3 contains 15 residues. J lost 3 bases, V lost 3 bases, and 1 base had no gene match. CDR1 is KGHSH and CDR2 is LQKENI in the germline V gene. The CDR3 DNA follows: TGTGCCAGCTCACCGACTAGCGGGGGGGTCTACGAGCAGTACGTC. Translating gives CASSPTSGGVYEQYV.

In this sample, this clonotype turned up many times. V and J are TRBV11-2 and TRBJ2-1, with TRBD2 matching 7 bases. Losses at the gene ends were 5 bases for V and 7 bases for J; bases not matched to a gene: 5. Germline CDR1 SGHAT, CDR2 FQNNGV. The CDR3 is 13 residues long. This CDR3 is CASSPGGKNEQFF. CDR3 in DNA: TGTGCCAGCAGCCCCGGGGGGAAGAATGAGCAGTTCTTC.

In this sample, this clonotype turned up a few times. This rearrangement joins TRBV3-1 to TRBJ2-1, with a tentative D call TRBD1 (6 bases). This CDR3 comprises 17 residues. Germline CDR1 is LGHDT and CDR2 is YNNKEL (reference sequence). V lost 1 base and J lost 0, with 13 bases in between. The CDR3 sequence: CASSQATGLLSYNEQFF. CDR3 coding DNA: TGTGCCAGCAGCCAAGCCACAGGGCTCCTCTCCTACAATGAGCAGTTCTTC.

The gene calls are TRBV2 and TRBJ2-1; perhaps TRBD1 as D (6 bases). This CDR3 is built from 14 residues. Germline V lookup: CDR1 SNHLY, CDR2 FYNNEI. V was pared by 8 bases and J by 5 bases, with 16 bases between. DNA for the CDR3: TGTGCCAGCCTTCCAGGACAGATAAACAATGAGCAGTTCTTC. Translating gives CASLPGQINNEQFF. The entire variable domain, with the rest obtained from reference TRBV2 and TRBJ2-1, is as follows: EPEVTQTPSHQVTQMGQEVILRCVPISNHLYFYWYRQILGQKVEFLVSFYNNEISEKSEIFDDQFSVERPDGSNFTLKIRSTKLEDSAMYFCASLPGQINNEQFFGPGTRLTVL.

The chain employs TRBV5-5 and TRBJ2-3; D unresolved. This CDR3 spans 16 amino acids. Trimming took off 0 bases at V and 3 bases at J, with 14 bases between the two ends. Germline values: CDR1 SGHKS, CDR2 YYEKEE (reference sequence). CDR3 protein: CASSLGADGMTDTQYF. In nucleotides, the CDR3 is TGTGCCAGCAGCTTGGGCGCGGACGGCATGACAGATACGCAGTATTTT.

The chain is built from TRBV5-1 and TRBJ1-4; D gene uncertain. Trimming removed 4 bases at V and 3 bases at J, with 7 bases between. CDR3 length equals 13 residues. The germline gives CDR1 SGHRS, CDR2 YFSETQ. The CDR3 bases are TGCGCCAGCAGCGGAGCGTCTAATGAAAAACTGTTTTTT. Protein: CASSGASNEKLFF.

This clonotype has at least ten counts. This chain links TRBV3-1 with TRBJ2-5, with D possibly TRBD2 on 5 matching bases. The CDR3 is 14 amino acids. V was cut by 3 bases and J by 5 bases, with 13 bases left in between. CDR1 and CDR2 (germline): LGHDT, YNNKEL (reference sequence). The CDR3 protein is CASSQARGRETQYF. For the CDR3, the DNA is TGTGCCAGCAGCCAGGCTCGGGGAAGGGAGACCCAGTACTTC.

This clonotype was observed a few times. The chain recombines TRBV20-1 with TRBJ1-1, with 8 bases identical to TRBD1. This CDR3 has 11 amino acids. CDR1 is DFQATT and CDR2 is SNEGSKA in the germline V gene (reference sequence). DNA for the CDR3: TGCAGCCCTACAGGGGGCACTGAAGCTTTCTTT. The encoded protein is CSPTGGTEAFF.